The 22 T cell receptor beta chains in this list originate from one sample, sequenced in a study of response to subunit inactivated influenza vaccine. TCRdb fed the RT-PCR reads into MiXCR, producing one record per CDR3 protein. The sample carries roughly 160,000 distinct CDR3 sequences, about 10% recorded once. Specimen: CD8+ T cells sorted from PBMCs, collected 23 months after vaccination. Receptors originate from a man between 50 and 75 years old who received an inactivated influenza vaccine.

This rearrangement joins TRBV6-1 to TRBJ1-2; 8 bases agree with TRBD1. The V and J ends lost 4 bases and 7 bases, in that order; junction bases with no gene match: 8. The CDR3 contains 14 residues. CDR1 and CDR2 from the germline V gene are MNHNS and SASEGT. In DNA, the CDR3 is TGTGCCAGCAGTGCCTCAATCACAGGGGGTGGCTACACCTTC. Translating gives CASSASITGGGYTF.

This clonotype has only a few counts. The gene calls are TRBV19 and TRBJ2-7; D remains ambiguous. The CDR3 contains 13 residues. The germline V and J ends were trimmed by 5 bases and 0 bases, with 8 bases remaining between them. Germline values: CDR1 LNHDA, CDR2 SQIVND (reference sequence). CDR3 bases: TGTGCCAGTAGTCTTCGTACCTCCTACGAGCAGTACTTC. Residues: CASSLRTSYEQYF.

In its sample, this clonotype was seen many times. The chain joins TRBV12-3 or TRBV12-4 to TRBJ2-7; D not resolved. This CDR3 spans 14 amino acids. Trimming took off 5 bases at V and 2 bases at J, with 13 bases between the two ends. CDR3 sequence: CASSPRTSPYEQYF. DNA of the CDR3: TGTGCCAGCAGTCCCCGGACGAGCCCCTACGAGCAGTACTTC.

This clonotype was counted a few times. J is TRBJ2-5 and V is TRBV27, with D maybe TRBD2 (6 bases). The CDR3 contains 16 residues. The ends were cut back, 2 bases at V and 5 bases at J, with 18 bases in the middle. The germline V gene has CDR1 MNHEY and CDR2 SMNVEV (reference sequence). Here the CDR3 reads CASSLGPQTGRETQYF. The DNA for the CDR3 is TGTGCCAGCAGTTTAGGGCCACAAACGGGGAGGGAGACCCAGTACTTC.

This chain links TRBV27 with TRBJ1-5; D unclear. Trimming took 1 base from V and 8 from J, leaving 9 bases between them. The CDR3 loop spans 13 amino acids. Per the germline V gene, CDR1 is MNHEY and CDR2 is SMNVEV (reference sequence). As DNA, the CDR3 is TGTGCCAGCAGTTTATTGGGTTCGGAGCCCCAGCATTTT. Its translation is CASSLLGSEPQHF.

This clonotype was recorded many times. The CDR3 protein is CAISDPGTSGSRNIQYF. The CDR3 DNA follows: TGTGCCATCAGTGACCCCGGGACTAGCGGGAGTAGGAACATTCAGTACTTC. The rearrangement uses TRBV10-3 and TRBJ2-4, with 14 bases identical to TRBD2. The CDR3 has 17 amino acids. Germline V gives CDR1 ENHRY, CDR2 SYGVKD. With 3 bases clipped from V and 7 bases from J, the junction kept 8 bases outside the gene matches.

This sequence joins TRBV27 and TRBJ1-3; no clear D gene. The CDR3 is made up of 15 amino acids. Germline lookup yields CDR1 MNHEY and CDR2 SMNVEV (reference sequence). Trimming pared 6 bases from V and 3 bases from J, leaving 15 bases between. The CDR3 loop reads CASRATPGFGNTIYF. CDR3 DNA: TGTGCCAGCAGAGCCACTCCGGGGTTTGGAAACACCATATATTTT.

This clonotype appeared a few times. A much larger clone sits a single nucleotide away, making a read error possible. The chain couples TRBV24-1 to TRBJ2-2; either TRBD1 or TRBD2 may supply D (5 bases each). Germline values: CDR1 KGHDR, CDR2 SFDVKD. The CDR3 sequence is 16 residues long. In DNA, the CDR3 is TGTGCCACCAGTGATGGATGGCGAGGGGAGACCGCGGAGCTGTTTTTT. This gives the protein CATSDGWRGETAELFF.

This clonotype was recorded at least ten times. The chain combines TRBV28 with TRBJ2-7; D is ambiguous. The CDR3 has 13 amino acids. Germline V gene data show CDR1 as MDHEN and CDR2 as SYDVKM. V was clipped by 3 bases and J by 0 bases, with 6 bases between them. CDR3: CASSLVLSYEQYF. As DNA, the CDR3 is TGTGCCAGCAGTTTGGTCCTCTCCTACGAGCAGTACTTC.

This chain's CDR3 is CASSLGPTELNTEAFF. CDR3 sequence (DNA): TGTGCCAGCAGCTTAGGCCCGACAGAATTGAACACTGAAGCTTTCTTT. The chain joins TRBV13 to TRBJ1-1; TRBD1 is a possible D gene (5 bases). Trimming cost V 0 bases and J 0 bases, with 11 bases left between them. This CDR3 is 16 amino acids long. The germline V gene encodes CDR1 PRHDT and CDR2 FYEKMQ (reference sequence).

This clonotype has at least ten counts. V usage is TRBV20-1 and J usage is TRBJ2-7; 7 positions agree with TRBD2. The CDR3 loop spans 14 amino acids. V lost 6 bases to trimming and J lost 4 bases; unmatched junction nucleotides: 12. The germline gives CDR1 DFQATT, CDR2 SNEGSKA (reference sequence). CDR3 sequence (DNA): TGCAGTGCCTTAGCGGACCGGGGAGGGTACGAGCAGTACTTC. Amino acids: CSALADRGGYEQYF.

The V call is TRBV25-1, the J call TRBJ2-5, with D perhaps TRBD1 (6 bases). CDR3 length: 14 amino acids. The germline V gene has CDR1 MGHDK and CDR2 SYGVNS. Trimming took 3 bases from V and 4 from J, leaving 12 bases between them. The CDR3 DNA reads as TGTGCCAGCAGTGATCACAGGGTGGCAGAGACCCAGTACTTC. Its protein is CASSDHRVAETQYF.

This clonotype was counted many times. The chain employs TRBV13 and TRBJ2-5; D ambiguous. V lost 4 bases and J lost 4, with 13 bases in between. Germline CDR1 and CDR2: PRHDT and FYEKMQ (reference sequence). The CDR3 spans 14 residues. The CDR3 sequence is CASSSRLWTETQYF. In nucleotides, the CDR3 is TGTGCCAGCAGCTCGCGACTCTGGACAGAGACCCAGTACTTC.

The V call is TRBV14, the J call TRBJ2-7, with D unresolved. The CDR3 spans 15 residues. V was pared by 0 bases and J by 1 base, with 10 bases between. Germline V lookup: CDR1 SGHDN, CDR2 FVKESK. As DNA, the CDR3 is TGTGCCAGCAGCCAAGACTACGGAAATTCCTACGAGCAGTACTTC. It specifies CASSQDYGNSYEQYF.

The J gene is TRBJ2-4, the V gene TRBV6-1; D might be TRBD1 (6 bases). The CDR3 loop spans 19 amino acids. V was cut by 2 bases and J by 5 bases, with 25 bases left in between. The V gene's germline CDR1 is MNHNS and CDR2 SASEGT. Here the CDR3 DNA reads TGTGCCAGCAGTGAACCCCTTCTGCAGGGGACGGACGTTGAAAACATTCAGTACTTC. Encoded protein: CASSEPLLQGTDVENIQYF.

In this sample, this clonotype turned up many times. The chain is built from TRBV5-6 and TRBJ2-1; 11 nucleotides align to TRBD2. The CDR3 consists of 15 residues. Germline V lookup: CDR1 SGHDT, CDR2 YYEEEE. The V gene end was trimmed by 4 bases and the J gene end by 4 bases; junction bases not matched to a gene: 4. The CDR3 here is CASSTGTSGYNEQFF. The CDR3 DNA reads TGTGCCAGCAGCACCGGGACTAGCGGATACAATGAGCAGTTCTTC.

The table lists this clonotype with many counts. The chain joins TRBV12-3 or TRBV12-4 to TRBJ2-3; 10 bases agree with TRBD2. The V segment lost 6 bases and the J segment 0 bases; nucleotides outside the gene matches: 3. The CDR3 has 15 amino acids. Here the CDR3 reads CASSEAGGSTDTQYF. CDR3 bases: TGTGCCAGCAGCGAAGCGGGGGGGAGCACAGATACGCAGTATTTT.

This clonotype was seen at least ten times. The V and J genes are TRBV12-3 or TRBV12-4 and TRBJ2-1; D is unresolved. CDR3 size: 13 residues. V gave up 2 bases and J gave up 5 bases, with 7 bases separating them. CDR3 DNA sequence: TGTGCCAGCAGTTTATCTTGGAACAATGAGCAGTTCTTC. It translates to CASSLSWNNEQFF.

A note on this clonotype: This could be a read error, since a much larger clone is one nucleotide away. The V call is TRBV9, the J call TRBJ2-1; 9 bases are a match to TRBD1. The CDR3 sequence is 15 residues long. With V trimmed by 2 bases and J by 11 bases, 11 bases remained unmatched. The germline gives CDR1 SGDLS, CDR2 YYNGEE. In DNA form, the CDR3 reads TGTGCCAGCAGCGTCACCGGGACAGGGAGAAATCAGCAGTTCTTC. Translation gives CASSVTGTGRNQQFF. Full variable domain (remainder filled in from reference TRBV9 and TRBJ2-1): DSGVTQTPKHLITATGQRVTLRCSPRSGDLSVYWYQQSLDQGLQFLIQYYNGEERAKGNILERFSAQQFPDLHSELNLSSLELGDSALYFCASSVTGTGRNQQFFGPGTRLTVL.

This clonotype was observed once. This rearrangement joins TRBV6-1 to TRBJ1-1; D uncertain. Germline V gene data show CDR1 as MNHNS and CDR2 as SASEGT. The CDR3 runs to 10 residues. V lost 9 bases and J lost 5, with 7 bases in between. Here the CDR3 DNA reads TGTGCCAGTCGGGAGACTGAAGCTTTCTTT. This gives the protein CASRETEAFF.

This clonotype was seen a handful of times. CDR3 sequence reads: CASSLAGLQETQYF. CDR3 coding DNA: TGTGCCAGCAGTTTAGCAGGACTCCAAGAGACCCAGTACTTC. The chain is built from TRBV12-3 or TRBV12-4 and TRBJ2-5, with D maybe TRBD2 (5 bases). The CDR3 is 14 amino acids. V lost 0 bases and J lost 1, with 6 bases in between.

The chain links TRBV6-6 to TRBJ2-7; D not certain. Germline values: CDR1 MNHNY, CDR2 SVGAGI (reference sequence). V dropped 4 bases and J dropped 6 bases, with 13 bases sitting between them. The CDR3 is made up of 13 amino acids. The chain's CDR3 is CASSLSYKAEQYF. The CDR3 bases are TGTGCCAGCAGTTTATCGTACAAGGCCGAGCAGTACTTC.